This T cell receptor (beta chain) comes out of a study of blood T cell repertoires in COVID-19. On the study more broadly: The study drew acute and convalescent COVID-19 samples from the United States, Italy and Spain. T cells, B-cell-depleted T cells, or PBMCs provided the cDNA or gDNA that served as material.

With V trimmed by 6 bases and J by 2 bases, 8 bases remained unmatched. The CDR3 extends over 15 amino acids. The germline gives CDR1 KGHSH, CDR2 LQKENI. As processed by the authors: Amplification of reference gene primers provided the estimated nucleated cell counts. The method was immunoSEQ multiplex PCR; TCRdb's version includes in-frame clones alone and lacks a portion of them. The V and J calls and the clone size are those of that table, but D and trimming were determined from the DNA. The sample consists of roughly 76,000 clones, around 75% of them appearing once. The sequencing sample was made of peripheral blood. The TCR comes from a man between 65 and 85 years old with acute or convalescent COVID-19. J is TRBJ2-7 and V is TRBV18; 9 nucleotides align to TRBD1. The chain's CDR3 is CASSPRTGATYEQYF. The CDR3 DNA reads TGTGCCAGCTCCCCGAGGACAGGGGCGACCTACGAGCAGTACTTC.